The 5 T cell receptor beta chains below were found in one sample sequenced in a study of blood T cell repertoires in COVID-19 (dated by TCRdb to the early 2020s). Libraries came from the immunoSEQ multiplex PCR assay. TCRdb's version of the immuneACCESS table is confined to in-frame rearrangements and falls short of the full clone set. An unresolved V gene accounts for under half of the shortfall where checked; the remainder is of unknown origin. The sample has under 250,000 clones on record, 75% to 85% of them singletons. Jointly, the top ten make up 2.4% of the sample. The specimen sequenced was peripheral blood. These receptors all come from a woman aged 70 to 79 with COVID-19, enrolled during active disease.

The chain carries TRBV5-4 and TRBJ1-2; no clear D. The CDR3 is 14 residues long. Germline V gene data show CDR1 as SGHNT and CDR2 as YYREEE (reference sequence). V was pared by 2 bases and J by 0 bases, with 8 bases between. For the CDR3, the DNA is TGTGCCAGCAGCTTACAGCAACCTAACTATGGCTACACCTTC. It yields the protein CASSLQQPNYGYTF.

The gene calls are TRBV23-1 and TRBJ1-1, with unresolved D. TRBV23-1 is classed as an ORF, of uncertain function. The CDR3 spans 13 residues. V lost 4 bases to trimming and J lost 5 bases, with 11 bases between them. Here the CDR3 reads CASSLEGRTEAFF. The DNA of the CDR3 is TGCGCCAGCAGTCTTGAGGGTCGGACTGAAGCTTTCTTT.

This clone has more than one count but fewer than ten. The CDR3 region is CASSSSDRFEGGYTF. The CDR3 DNA reads as TGTGCCAGCAGTTCCAGTGACAGATTTGAAGGTGGCTACACCTTC. V and J are TRBV2 and TRBJ1-2, with D possibly being TRBD1 (5 bases). CDR1 and CDR2 from the germline V gene are SNHLY and FYNNEI. Between the trimmed V and J ends, which lost 5 bases and 7 bases, there was a span of 20 bases. This CDR3 comprises 15 residues.

The J gene is TRBJ2-3, the V gene TRBV5-1; D remains unclear. This CDR3 has 14 amino acids. Germline CDR1 is SGHRS and CDR2 is YFSETQ. V was cut by 4 bases and J by 3 bases, with 12 bases left in between. The CDR3 DNA reads as TGCGCCAGCAGCCCAGGTTTTGGGACAGATACGCAGTATTTT. Translation gives CASSPGFGTDTQYF. The full variable domain, its missing parts supplied by reference TRBV5-1 and TRBJ2-3, is KAGVTQTPRYLIKTRGQQVTLSCSPISGHRSVSWYQQTPGQGLQFLFEYFSETQRNKGNFPGRFSGRQFSNSRSEMNVSTLELGDSALYLCASSPGFGTDTQYFGPGTRLTVL.

A few counts support this clone. The V gene is TRBV6-2 or TRBV6-3, the J gene TRBJ1-1; D gene unclear. Trimming pared 0 bases from V and 5 bases from J, leaving 7 bases between. The CDR3 is made up of 13 amino acids. Germline values: CDR1 MNHEY, CDR2 SVGEGT. CDR3 nucleotides: TGTGCCAGCAGTTACTCACGGGGAACTGAAGCTTTCTTT. It encodes CASSYSRGTEAFF.